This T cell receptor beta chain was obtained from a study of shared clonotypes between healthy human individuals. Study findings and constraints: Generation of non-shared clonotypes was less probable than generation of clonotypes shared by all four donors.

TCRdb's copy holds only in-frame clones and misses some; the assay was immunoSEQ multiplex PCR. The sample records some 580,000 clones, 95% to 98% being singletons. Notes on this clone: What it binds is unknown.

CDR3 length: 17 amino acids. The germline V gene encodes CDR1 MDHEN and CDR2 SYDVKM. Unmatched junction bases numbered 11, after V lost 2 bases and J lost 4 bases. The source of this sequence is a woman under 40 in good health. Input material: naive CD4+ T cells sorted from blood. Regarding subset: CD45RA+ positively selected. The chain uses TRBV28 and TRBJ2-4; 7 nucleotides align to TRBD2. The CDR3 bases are TGTGCCAGCAGTTTACCCTTTCGTACCGGGAGGAAAAACATTCAGTACTTC. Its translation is CASSLPFRTGRKNIQYF.